One sample yielded the 5 T cell receptor beta chains listed below, sequenced in a study of blood T cell repertoires in COVID-19 (dated by TCRdb to about 2020). The method was the immunoSEQ multiplex PCR assay. TCRdb mirrors the immuneACCESS table, restricted to in-frame sequences. Some clones are absent from its copies; in checked studies, under half trace to an unresolved V gene, and the reason for the others is unknown. In this sample the table shows tens of thousands of clones, around 83% of which occur a single time. The ten largest account for approximately 37% of the sample. Sequenced material: peripheral blood. The receptor set was obtained from an elderly man with active or convalescent COVID-19.

V usage is TRBV5-1 and J usage is TRBJ2-3, with 12 bases lining up with TRBD2. This CDR3 region has 16 residues. Germline-derived CDR1 and CDR2 are SGHRS and YFSETQ. V was clipped by 3 bases and J by 2 bases; unmatched bases: 4. The CDR3 reads CASSSTSGGPTDTQYF. The DNA of the CDR3 is TGCGCCAGCAGCTCTACTAGCGGGGGGCCCACAGATACGCAGTATTTT.

The chain uses TRBV13 and TRBJ1-2; 7 bases are shared with TRBD1. Unmatched junction bases numbered 5, after V lost 4 bases and J lost 3 bases. Germline CDR1 reads PRHDT; CDR2 reads FYEKMQ (reference sequence). The CDR3 has 14 residues. CDR3 in amino acids: CASSSGQAHYGYTF. DNA for the CDR3: TGTGCCAGCAGCTCCGGACAGGCCCACTATGGCTACACCTTC.

This chain connects TRBV15 to TRBJ1-3; D is undetermined. The V and J ends lost 0 bases and 4 bases respectively, with 10 bases between them. CDR3 size: 15 residues. Germline V gives CDR1 LNHNV, CDR2 YYDKDF (reference sequence). The CDR3 DNA sequence: TGTGCCACCAGCAGAGATTGGGGAGAGGGAAACACCATATATTTT. Its translation is CATSRDWGEGNTIYF. The full variable domain, in which reference TRBV15 and TRBJ1-3 provide the parts outside the CDR3, is DAMVIQNPRYQVTQFGKPVTLSCSQTLNHNVMYWYQQKSSQAPKLLFHYYDKDFNNEADTPDNFQSRRPNTSFCFLDIRSPGLGDTAMYLCATSRDWGEGNTIYFGEGSWLTVV.

V usage is TRBV6-5 and J usage is TRBJ1-1, with 8 bases aligning to TRBD1. CDR3 size: 14 residues. V was clipped by 4 bases and J by 11 bases; unmatched bases: 12. Germline CDR1 is MNHEY and CDR2 is SVGAGI. CDR3 region: CASSFKQGEQGAFF. CDR3 in DNA: TGTGCCAGCAGTTTTAAACAGGGGGAACAAGGGGCTTTCTTT.

In this sample, this clone turned up once. The chain uses TRBV3-1 (or the pseudogene TRBV3-2) and TRBJ2-7; TRBD2 matches 7 bases. The J segment lost 3 bases and the V segment lost 1 base, leaving 6 bases of the junction unmatched. CDR3 size: 15 residues. Germline values: CDR1 LGHDT, CDR2 YNNKEL (reference sequence). CDR3 in amino acids: CASSQVWGGDYEQYF. CDR3 DNA sequence: TGTGCCAGCAGCCAAGTTTGGGGAGGGGACTACGAGCAGTACTTC.